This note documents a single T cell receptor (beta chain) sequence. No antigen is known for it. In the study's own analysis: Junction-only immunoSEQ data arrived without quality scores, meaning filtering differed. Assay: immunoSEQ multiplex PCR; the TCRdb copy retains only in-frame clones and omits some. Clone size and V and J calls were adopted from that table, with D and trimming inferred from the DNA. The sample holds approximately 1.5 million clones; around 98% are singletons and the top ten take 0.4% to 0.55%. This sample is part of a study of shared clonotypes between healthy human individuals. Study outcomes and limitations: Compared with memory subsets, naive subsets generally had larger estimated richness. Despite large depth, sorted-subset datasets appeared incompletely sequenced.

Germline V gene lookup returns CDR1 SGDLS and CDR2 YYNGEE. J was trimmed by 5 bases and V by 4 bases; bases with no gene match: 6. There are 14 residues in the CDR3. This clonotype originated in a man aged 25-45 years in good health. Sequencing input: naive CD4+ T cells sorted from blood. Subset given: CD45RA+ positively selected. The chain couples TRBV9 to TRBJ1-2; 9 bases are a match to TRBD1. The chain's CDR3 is CASSKGQGEYGYTF. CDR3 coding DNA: TGTGCCAGCAGCAAGGGACAGGGTGAATATGGCTACACCTTC.